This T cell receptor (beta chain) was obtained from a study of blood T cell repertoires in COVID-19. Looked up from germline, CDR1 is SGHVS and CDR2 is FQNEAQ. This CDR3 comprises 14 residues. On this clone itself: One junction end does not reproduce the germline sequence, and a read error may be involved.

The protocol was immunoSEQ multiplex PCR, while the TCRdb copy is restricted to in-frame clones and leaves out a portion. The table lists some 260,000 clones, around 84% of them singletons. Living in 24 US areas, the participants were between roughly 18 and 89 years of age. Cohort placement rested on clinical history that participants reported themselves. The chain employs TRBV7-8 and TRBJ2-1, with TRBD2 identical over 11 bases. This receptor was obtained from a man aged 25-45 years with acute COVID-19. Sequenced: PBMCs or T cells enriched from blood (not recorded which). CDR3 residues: CASRLAGGINEQFF. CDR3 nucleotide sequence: TGTGCCAGCAGGTTAGCGGGAGGGATAAATGAGCAGTTCTTC.